This T cell receptor beta chain was identified during a study of cytomegalovirus exposure and HLA in healthy donors. CDR3 length: 20 amino acids. Germline V CDR1 and CDR2: MNHNS, SASEGT. Trimming shortened V by 3 bases and J by 0 bases, and 21 bases separated the two germline ends. In regard to this clone: Its antigen remains unidentified.

The study, taken as a whole, reports: Listed as cytomegalovirus-associated were more than 150 TCR beta chains. Rarity characterized most TCR sequences, yet some public TCRs appeared in many donors. A subsequent analysis found that TCR clusters from the first cohort also tended to co-occur in the roughly 120 validation repertoires, with 90% to 95% of cluster scores above 0.

Sequencing used immunoSEQ multiplex PCR; TCRdb keeps in-frame clones, though not all of them. This table holds under 400,000 clones, roughly 86% found once. The donors belonged to the roughly 110-subject validation cohort, separate from the roughly 650-subject first cohort. Sequenced: PBMCs. The chain uses TRBV6-1 and TRBJ1-6; D is possibly TRBD1 (5 bases). This receptor was identified in a young man in good health and CMV-seronegative. In DNA, the CDR3 is TGTGCCAGCAGTGAGCACAGGCCGCCATACCAGAGCTCCTATAATTCACCCCTCCACTTT. Amino acids: CASSEHRPPYQSSYNSPLHF.